One and the same sample provided the 7 T cell receptor beta chains below, sequenced in a study of blood T cell repertoires in COVID-19. The data were produced by immunoSEQ multiplex PCR, yet TCRdb's version contains in-frame clones alone and is incomplete. Among under 250,000 clones listed, approximately 80% were seen once. Sequencing was carried out using peripheral blood. These receptors were obtained from a young woman with acute or convalescent COVID-19.

This clone was seen a few times. CDR3 in DNA: TGTGCCAGCAGCTTAGAACGGTCCGCAAGCTCCTACAATGAGCAGTTCTTC. Translating it yields CASSLERSASSYNEQFF. The chain uses TRBV11-3 and TRBJ2-1, with D unresolved. Germline CDR1 SGHNT, CDR2 YENEEA. The V and J ends lost 0 bases and 0 bases respectively, with 12 bases between them. CDR3 length: 17 amino acids. Supplemented by reference TRBV11-3 and TRBJ2-1, the full variable domain reads EAGVVQSPRYKIIEKKQPVAFWCNPISGHNTLYWYLQNLGQGPELLIRYENEEAVDDSQLPKDRFSAERLKGVDSTLKIQPAELGDSAVYLCASSLERSASSYNEQFFGPGTRLTVL.

The chain combines TRBV28 with TRBJ2-7; D is perhaps TRBD2 (6 bases). The CDR3 consists of 13 residues. CDR1 and CDR2 (germline): MDHEN, SYDVKM. The CDR3 is CATETSLLYEQYF. The CDR3 DNA sequence: TGTGCTACCGAGACTAGTCTGCTCTACGAGCAGTACTTC.

V is TRBV11-2 and J is TRBJ2-7; maybe TRBD2 (5 bases). V lost 6 bases to trimming and J lost 0 bases, with 12 bases between them. This CDR3 is 14 amino acids long. In germline, CDR1 is SGHAT, CDR2 FQNNGV. The CDR3: CASRQVGSSYEQYF. The DNA for the CDR3 is TGTGCCAGCAGGCAAGTTGGGAGCTCCTACGAGCAGTACTTC.

The rearrangement uses TRBV15 and TRBJ2-1; tentative D call: TRBD1 (5 bases). Germline V gene lookup returns CDR1 LNHNV and CDR2 YYDKDF (reference sequence). Trimming took 0 bases from V and 7 from J, leaving 28 bases between them. This CDR3 has 20 residues. The CDR3, as DNA: TGTGCCACCAGCAGAGATAGGGGTTACGCTATACCCGCTGGGAAGAATGAGCAGTTCTTC. It codes for CATSRDRGYAIPAGKNEQFF. The entire variable domain, with the rest obtained from reference TRBV15 and TRBJ2-1, is as follows: DAMVIQNPRYQVTQFGKPVTLSCSQTLNHNVMYWYQQKSSQAPKLLFHYYDKDFNNEADTPDNFQSRRPNTSFCFLDIRSPGLGDTAMYLCATSRDRGYAIPAGKNEQFFGPGTRLTVL.

This clone was seen only once. The V call is TRBV15, the J call TRBJ2-7, with D perhaps matching TRBD2 (6 bases). Germline V gene lookup returns CDR1 LNHNV and CDR2 YYDKDF (reference sequence). V lost 0 bases and J lost 8, with 17 bases in between. This CDR3 contains 15 residues. CDR3 in DNA: TGTGCCACCAGCAGAGATCAGGAGGGAGCCACGAAGCAGTACTTC. It yields the protein CATSRDQEGATKQYF.

The CDR3 spells CAWSLGTSGSYEQYF. CDR3 nucleotide sequence: TGTGCCTGGAGTTTAGGGACTAGCGGTTCCTACGAGCAGTACTTC. This chain connects TRBV30 to TRBJ2-7; 11 nucleotides agree with TRBD2. The V gene's germline CDR1 is GTSNPN and CDR2 SVGIG (reference sequence). Trimming removed 2 bases from V and 1 base from J; junction bases left unmatched: 4. The CDR3 covers 15 residues.

This sequence joins TRBV30 and TRBJ1-3; D is possibly TRBD1 (5 bases). The CDR3 is 14 amino acids. The V end was cut by 0 bases, the J end by 2 bases, with 8 bases between. Germline-derived CDR1 and CDR2 are GTSNPN and SVGIG (reference sequence). The CDR3, as DNA: TGTGCCTGGAGTGTCGGCAGGGCTGGAAACACCATATATTTT. Its protein product is CAWSVGRAGNTIYF.